This TCR beta chain was found in a study of blood T cells in healthy people across ages. Study in general: Every two T cells gave about one barcoded beta molecule via template switching. Regarding the study as a whole: Age showed a roughly linear inverse relationship with TCR beta diversity per million T cells.

Comments on this clonotype: What it recognizes is unknown.

In germline, CDR1 is MNHEY, CDR2 SVGEGT. V lost 3 bases and J lost 1; bases outside the gene matches: 8. The CDR3 contains 17 residues. Researchers isolated at least 6.5 million PBMCs per sample. Next came a second PCR, run for about 7 to 12 cycles, which used a sample-barcoded 5' primer along with a J-beta primer mix. Tags on each cDNA molecule came from a template-switch adaptor with 12 random nucleotides. TCRdb analysed the 5' RACE reads with MiXCR anew, one entry per CDR3 protein. This sample has fewer than 2,000,000 distinct CDR3 sequences, with around 40% found just once. Material: blood. This clonotype originated in a human donor in good health. V is TRBV6-2 or TRBV6-3 and J is TRBJ2-1, with TRBD2 matching 8 bases. CDR3 bases: TGTGCCAGCAGTTATCAGGTTGGCGGGGGGTCCTACAATGAGCAGTTCTTC. This codes for CASSYQVGGGSYNEQFF.